This T cell receptor beta chain was observed in a study of shared clonotypes between healthy human individuals. Study-level results: Donors were few, which limited the genetic and exposure-history diversity represented.

With respect to this clone: The antigen is not known.

This was a deep-level run. Data came from immunoSEQ multiplex PCR; TCRdb stores just in-frame clones and leaves some out. The sample includes approximately 840,000 clones, around 96% of them seen just once. Germline V CDR1 and CDR2: LGHNA, YSLEER. Trimming shortened V by 0 bases and J by 1 base, and 4 bases separated the two germline ends. The CDR3 totals 14 residues. The naive CD8 population came from CD45RO-negative cells selected for CCR7, without terminally differentiated effector memory CD45RA+ cells. This chain links TRBV4-3 with TRBJ1-5, with D hard to call. The sample taken for sequencing was naive CD8+ T cells sorted from blood. This clonotype was obtained from a man younger than 45 in good health. CDR3 region: CASSQDVSNQPQHF. CDR3 in DNA: TGCGCCAGCAGCCAAGATGTGAGCAATCAGCCCCAGCATTTT.